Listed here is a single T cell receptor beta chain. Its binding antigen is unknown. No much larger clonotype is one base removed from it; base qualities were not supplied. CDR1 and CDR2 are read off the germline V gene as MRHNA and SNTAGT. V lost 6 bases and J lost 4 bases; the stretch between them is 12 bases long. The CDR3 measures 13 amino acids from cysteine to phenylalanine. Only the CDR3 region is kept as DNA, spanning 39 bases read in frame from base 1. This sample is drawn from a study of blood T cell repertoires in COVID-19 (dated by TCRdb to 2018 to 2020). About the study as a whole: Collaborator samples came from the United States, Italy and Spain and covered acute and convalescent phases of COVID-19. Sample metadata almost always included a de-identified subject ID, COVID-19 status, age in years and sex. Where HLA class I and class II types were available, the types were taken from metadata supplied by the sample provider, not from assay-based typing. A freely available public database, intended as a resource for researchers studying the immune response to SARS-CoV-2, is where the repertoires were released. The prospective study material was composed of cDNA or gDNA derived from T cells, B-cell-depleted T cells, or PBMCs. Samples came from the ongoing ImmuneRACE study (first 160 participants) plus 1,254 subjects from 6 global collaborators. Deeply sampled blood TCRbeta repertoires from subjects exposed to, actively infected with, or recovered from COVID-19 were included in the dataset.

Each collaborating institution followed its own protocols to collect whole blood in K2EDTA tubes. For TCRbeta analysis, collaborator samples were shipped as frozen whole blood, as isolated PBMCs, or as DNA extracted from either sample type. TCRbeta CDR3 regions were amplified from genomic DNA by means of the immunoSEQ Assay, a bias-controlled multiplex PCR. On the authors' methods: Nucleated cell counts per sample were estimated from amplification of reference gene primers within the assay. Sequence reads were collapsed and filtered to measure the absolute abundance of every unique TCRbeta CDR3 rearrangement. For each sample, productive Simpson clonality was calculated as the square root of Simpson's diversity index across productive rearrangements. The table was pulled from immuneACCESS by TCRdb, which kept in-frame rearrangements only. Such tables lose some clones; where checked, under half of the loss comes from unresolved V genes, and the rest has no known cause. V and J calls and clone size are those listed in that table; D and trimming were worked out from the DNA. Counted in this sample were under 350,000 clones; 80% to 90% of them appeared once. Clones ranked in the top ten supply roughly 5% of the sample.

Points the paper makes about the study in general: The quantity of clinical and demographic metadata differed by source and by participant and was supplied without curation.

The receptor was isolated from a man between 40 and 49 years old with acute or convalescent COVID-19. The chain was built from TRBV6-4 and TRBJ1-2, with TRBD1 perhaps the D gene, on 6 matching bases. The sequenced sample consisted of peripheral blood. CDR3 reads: CASSSTGLYGYTF. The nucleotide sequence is TGTGCCAGCAGCTCGACAGGACTCTATGGCTACACCTTC.